This is a list of T cell receptor beta chains from one sample in a study of cytomegalovirus exposure and HLA in healthy donors. Clones were read by immunoSEQ multiplex PCR, and TCRdb kept only the in-frame ones, dropping some. The profile shows 100,000 to 150,000 clones, roughly 80% of them singletons. The sample consisted of PBMCs. The source of these receptors is a man aged 25 to 40 in good health and CMV-seronegative. Both conserved end residues are part of each CDR3. D genes are given only for firm matches. Not all rows give a size; the values are once, few, many and, for expanded clones, a class.

D	size	V	J	DNA	CDR3
NA	few	TRBV5-8	TRBJ1-1	TGTGCCAGCAGCCTTGACAGGAACACTGAAGCTTTCTTT	CASSLDRNTEAFF
TRBD1	NA	TRBV29-1	TRBJ2-7	TGCAGCGTTCTATCGGACAGGGATCGAAACGAGCAGTACTTC	CSVLSDRDRNEQYF
NA	NA	TRBV7-9	TRBJ1-1	TGTGCCAGCAGCCATAGGGGGAACACTGAAGCTTTCTTT	CASSHRGNTEAFF
NA	NA	TRBV2	TRBJ2-7	TGTGCCAGCTACTGGCGGGAAAGCTCCTACGAGCAGTACTTC	CASYWRESSYEQYF
TRBD2	once	TRBV28	TRBJ2-7	TGTGCCAGCAGCTCTATCCGATTGAGCGGGAGGACTTTTGAGCAGTACTTC	CASSSIRLSGRTFEQYF
NA	many	TRBV7-7	TRBJ2-2	TGTGCTAGCAGCTTAGACCACGGCGGCGGGGAGCTGTTTTTT	CASSLDHGGGELFF
NA	NA	TRBV19	TRBJ1-5	TGTGCCAGTAGACACACCGGGAGCAATCAGCCCCAGCATTTT	CASRHTGSNQPQHF
TRBD2	once	TRBV2	TRBJ2-2	TGTGCCAGCAGGGGACTAGCGGGAGGGCCGAAAACAAACACCGGGGAGCTGTTTTTT	CASRGLAGGPKTNTGELFF
TRBD2	NA	TRBV18	TRBJ2-7	TGTGCCAGCTCACCACCGGGACTAGCGGGAGGGCCCTCCTACGAGCAGTACTTC	CASSPPGLAGGPSYEQYF
NA	NA	TRBV13	TRBJ2-7	TGTGCCAGCAGCTTAAGGGCGGGATTGAACGAGCAGTACTTC	CASSLRAGLNEQYF
TRBD1	NA	TRBV15	TRBJ2-7	TGTGCCACCAGCAGCACCCGGGACAGGGGCGAGCAGTACTTC	CATSSTRDRGEQYF
NA	NA	TRBV7-3	TRBJ2-2	TGTGCCAGCAGCTTAGATAGGGGAAGGAACACCGGGGAGCTGTTTTTT	CASSLDRGRNTGELFF
TRBD2	NA	TRBV4-1	TRBJ2-2	TGCGCCAGCAGCCAAGCGGGGGGACTAGCGGTTTCCACCGGGGAGCTGTTTTTT	CASSQAGGLAVSTGELFF
NA	NA	TRBV4-3	TRBJ2-6	TGCGCCAGCAGCCAAGAATCGGCGGCATCTGGGGCCAACGTCCTGACTTTC	CASSQESAASGANVLTF
NA	NA	TRBV27	TRBJ2-7	TGTGCCAGCAGTTTTGGACAGCTAGCCTACGAGCAGTACTTC	CASSFGQLAYEQYF
NA	NA	TRBV12-5	TRBJ1-2	TGTGCTAGTGGTTTGGACCACCCAATCAGATTCGGCTACACCTTC	CASGLDHPIRFGYTF
TRBD2	NA	TRBV4-1	TRBJ2-3	TGCGCCAGCAGACAAGGGCTAGCGGGAGGGCCTGGGGATACGCAGTATTTT	CASRQGLAGGPGDTQYF
TRBD2	NA	TRBV7-9	TRBJ2-7	TGTTCCAGCAGCTTATTAGCGGGAAGCTCCTACGAGCAGTACTTC	CSSSLLAGSSYEQYF
NA	NA	TRBV19	TRBJ2-7	TGTGCCAGTAGCTTCAGCGGGTCAACCTACGAGCAGTACTTC	CASSFSGSTYEQYF
NA	few	TRBV27	TRBJ2-7	TGTGCCAGCACGGGGAAGTCGCGGGACCTTTCCAGCTCCTACGAGCAGTACTTC	CASTGKSRDLSSSYEQYF
NA	NA	TRBV5-1	TRBJ1-3	TGCGCCAGCAGCCCCCCGGGAAACACCATATATTTT	CASSPPGNTIYF
TRBD2	NA	TRBV11-2	TRBJ2-2	TGTGCCAGCAGCCCTCTACTGGGACTAGCGGGAGTCCACACCGGGGAGCTGTTTTTT	CASSPLLGLAGVHTGELFF
NA	NA	TRBV4-1	TRBJ2-5	TGCGCCAGCAGCCAAGACGGGAGCCCCGCAGAGACCCAGTACTTC	CASSQDGSPAETQYF
NA	NA	TRBV29-1	TRBJ1-2	TGCAGCGTTGCCTCTAACTATGGCTACACCTTC	CSVASNYGYTF
NA	NA	TRBV19	TRBJ2-7	TGTGCCAGTAGTATTCTCCGGGGTTCCGAGCAGTACTTC	CASSILRGSEQYF
TRBD1	few	TRBV4-1	TRBJ2-7	TGCGCCAGCAGCCCCGGAGGTTACGGGACAGGGGAGCGCGGGCAGTACTTC	CASSPGGYGTGERGQYF
TRBD1	few	TRBV18	TRBJ1-5	TGTGCCAGCTCACCAGGGGACAGGGGCTTCCCTAGCAATCAGCCCCAGCATTTT	CASSPGDRGFPSNQPQHF
NA	NA	TRBV7-2	TRBJ1-5	TGTGCCAGCAGCCCCACGGGGTCCGGTCAGCCCCAGCATTTT	CASSPTGSGQPQHF
NA	NA	TRBV18	TRBJ2-5	TGTGCCAGCCAGGGGGGAGCACAAGAGACCCAGTACTTC	CASQGGAQETQYF
NA	NA	TRBV2	TRBJ2-4	TGTGCCAGCAGGGCTTTCGATAAGGCGGTGGGGGGAAACATTCAGTACTTC	CASRAFDKAVGGNIQYF
NA	NA	TRBV9	TRBJ1-4	TGTGCCAGCAGCCCTACAGCTGCAACTAATGAAAAACTGTTTTTT	CASSPTAATNEKLFF
TRBD2	NA	TRBV7-6	TRBJ2-1	TGTGCCAGCAGCTTAGGCCGGGTCGCTAGCGGGAACAATGAGCAGTTCTTC	CASSLGRVASGNNEQFF
NA	NA	TRBV19	TRBJ1-5	TGTGCCAGTAGTATAGATCCCGGTGGAGGAACGCAGCCCCAGCATTTT	CASSIDPGGGTQPQHF
NA	NA	TRBV9	TRBJ2-3	TGTGCCAGCAGCGTAGAATGGAGTTCAGATACGCAGTATTTT	CASSVEWSSDTQYF
NA	few	TRBV27	TRBJ1-1	TGTGCCAGCAGATTCAGCCAGGGGCGAGGCGCTTTCTTT	CASRFSQGRGAFF
NA	NA	TRBV19	TRBJ2-1	TGTGCCAGTAGCACCTACCTCATGCCCAATGAGCAGTTCTTC	CASSTYLMPNEQFF
TRBD2	NA	TRBV19	TRBJ2-7	TGTGCCAGTAGTAATAGCGGGAGTACCCACGAGCAGTACTTC	CASSNSGSTHEQYF
TRBD2	once	TRBV19	TRBJ2-1	TGTGCCAGTAGGGGACTAGCGGGGGGAAATGAGCAGTTCTTC	CASRGLAGGNEQFF
TRBD2	NA	TRBV4-1	TRBJ2-3	TGCGCCAGCAGCCAAGTCCTAGCGGGAGGGCCGGGAGATACGCAGTATTTT	CASSQVLAGGPGDTQYF
TRBD1	NA	TRBV18	TRBJ2-7	TGTGCCAGCTCACCCTCGACAGGGAGATCCTACGAGCAGTACTTC	CASSPSTGRSYEQYF
NA	once	TRBV5-1	TRBJ1-3	TGCGCCAGCAGCTTGACAGGGCTTGCTGGAAACACCATATATTTT	CASSLTGLAGNTIYF
NA	NA	TRBV27	TRBJ2-7	TGTGCCAGCAGTTTAATCTGGAGCTCCTACGAGCAGTACTTC	CASSLIWSSYEQYF
NA	NA	TRBV7-2	TRBJ1-2	TGTGCCAGCAGCCCCCGGATGGAGGGGCTGGGTGGCTACACCTTC	CASSPRMEGLGGYTF
TRBD2	NA	TRBV30	TRBJ2-1	TGTGCCTGTCCAGGGGTAGCGGGAGGGGGTGAGCAGTTCTTC	CACPGVAGGGEQFF
NA	NA	TRBV5-1	TRBJ1-1	TGCGCCAGCAGCTCCCAAACTCTCAGACCGAGGTTAAACACTGAAGCTTTCTTT	CASSSQTLRPRLNTEAFF
NA	few	TRBV15	TRBJ2-1	TGTGCCACCAGCAGAACTTCTAGCAGACCAACCAATGAGCAGTTCTTC	CATSRTSSRPTNEQFF
TRBD2	NA	TRBV18	TRBJ2-1	TGTGCCAGCTCACCACCGAAAAGCGGGAATTACTACAATGAGCAGTTCTTC	CASSPPKSGNYYNEQFF